This TCR beta chain derives from a study of blood T cell repertoires in COVID-19. Overall study context: From the United States, Italy and Spain came samples of acute and convalescent COVID-19. The cDNA or gDNA used as material had been derived from T cells, B-cell-depleted T cells, or PBMCs.

Assay: immunoSEQ multiplex PCR; the TCRdb copy retains only in-frame clones and omits some. Here the sample spans about 360,000 clones, approximately 88% being singletons. Across 24 US areas, participants ranged in age from 18 to 89 years. CDR3 size: 14 residues. Trimming shortened V by 6 bases and J by 0 bases, and 6 bases separated the two germline ends. The germline V gene has CDR1 MNHEY and CDR2 SVGAGI. This clone was seen a single time. The receptor's source is a woman aged 35 to 49 with acute COVID-19. Sequencing was carried out using PBMCs or T cells enriched from blood (not recorded which). The chain joins TRBV6-5 to TRBJ1-6; D is undetermined. This chain's CDR3 is CASRSTSYNSPLHF. Here the CDR3 DNA reads TGTGCCAGCAGATCTACCTCCTATAATTCACCCCTCCACTTT.